This T cell receptor beta chain was sequenced in a study of CD8+CD57+ T cells in acquired aplastic anemia. The wider study: The DNA of sorted CD4+ and CD8+ cells averaged approximately 3.3 ug. Regarding the study as a whole: Researchers report that approximately 28 CD8+ CDR3 sequences appeared in both patients and controls. Significance was not reached for CD8+ Simpson's diversity between patients and controls.

Genomic DNA acted as the template from which TCR beta VDJ combination and CDR3 sequence profiling were carried out. TCRdb processed the reads anew with MiXCR; each CDR3 protein has one entry. The sample holds 120,000 or so distinct CDR3 sequences, over 30% seen once. Patients chosen for sequencing had shown CD8+CD57+ cell expansion by flow cytometry. The study sampled blood from patients who had received no therapy. In this sample, this clonotype turned up many times. Its antigen is not known. The CDR3 totals 16 residues. V trimming: 6 bases; J trimming: 0 bases; junction bases outside the gene matches: 8.

This TCR was sampled from a human donor with aplastic anemia. The sequencing input was sorted CD4+, CD8+, or CD8+CD57+ T cells (not recorded which) from PBMCs. The genes are TRBV12-3 or TRBV12-4 and TRBJ2-4, with 7 bases that match TRBD2. The CDR3 DNA sequence: TGTGCCAGCAGCTTCCTGGGGGGGGGAGCCAAAAACATTCAGTACTTC. Its translation is CASSFLGGGAKNIQYF.